These T cell receptor beta chains were read from a single sample in a study of T cell responses to AZD1222 COVID-19 vaccine. The data were produced by immunoSEQ multiplex PCR, yet TCRdb's version contains in-frame clones alone and is incomplete. This sample carries about 160,000 clones, roughly 91% of them seen once, and the ten largest clones take more than 1.3%. Specimen: peripheral blood, collected on day 0 of AZD1222 vaccination. The receptors were sampled from an adult in good health. The conserved cysteine and the conserved F or W are not part of the CDR3 here.

v_gene: TRBV6-5
j_gene: TRBJ2-7
CDR3aa: ASSRGSPPLEQY

v_gene: TRBV4-2
j_gene: TRBJ2-7
CDR3aa: ASSQEGAGDAFYEQY

v_gene: TRBV6-2/TRBV6-3
j_gene: TRBJ2-7
CDR3aa: ASSLLVLSDEQY

v_gene: TRBV5-8
j_gene: TRBJ1-1
CDR3aa: ASSLIGFSKNTEAF

v_gene: TRBV11-3
j_gene: TRBJ2-1
CDR3aa: ASSRAGRETAEQF

v_gene: TRBV7-6
j_gene: TRBJ2-2
CDR3aa: ASSFDWTNTGELF

v_gene: TRBV9
j_gene: TRBJ1-1
CDR3aa: ASTQGARGTEAF

v_gene: TRBV5-1
j_gene: TRBJ2-7
CDR3aa: ASGTGGPDEQY

v_gene: TRBV6-1
j_gene: TRBJ2-1
CDR3aa: ASSEVLAGGLYNEQF

v_gene: TRBV28
j_gene: TRBJ2-7
CDR3aa: ASVLGSLGYEQY

v_gene: TRBV20-1
j_gene: TRBJ2-3
CDR3aa: SASFGTGGFTDTQY

v_gene: TRBV9
j_gene: TRBJ2-7
CDR3aa: ASSVEGRWEQY

v_gene: TRBV7-9
j_gene: TRBJ2-1
CDR3aa: ASSLTGGVGNEQF

v_gene: TRBV6-5
j_gene: TRBJ1-2
CDR3aa: ASSLRGANGYT

v_gene: TRBV9
j_gene: TRBJ2-4
CDR3aa: ASSGQGKCAKNIQY

v_gene: TRBV20-1
j_gene: TRBJ1-4
CDR3aa: SAKGTSLV

v_gene: TRBV2
j_gene: TRBJ1-1
CDR3aa: ASSELAANTEAF

v_gene: TRBV27
j_gene: TRBJ2-7
CDR3aa: ASSPTGGPPTNEQY

v_gene: TRBV18
j_gene: TRBJ2-7
CDR3aa: ASSPSGQYSYEQY

v_gene: TRBV28
j_gene: TRBJ2-7
CDR3aa: ASSVPGQGTYEQY

v_gene: TRBV7-8
j_gene: TRBJ1-1
CDR3aa: ASSLDRGPTEAF

v_gene: TRBV27
j_gene: TRBJ1-5
CDR3aa: ATTSLLSNQPQH